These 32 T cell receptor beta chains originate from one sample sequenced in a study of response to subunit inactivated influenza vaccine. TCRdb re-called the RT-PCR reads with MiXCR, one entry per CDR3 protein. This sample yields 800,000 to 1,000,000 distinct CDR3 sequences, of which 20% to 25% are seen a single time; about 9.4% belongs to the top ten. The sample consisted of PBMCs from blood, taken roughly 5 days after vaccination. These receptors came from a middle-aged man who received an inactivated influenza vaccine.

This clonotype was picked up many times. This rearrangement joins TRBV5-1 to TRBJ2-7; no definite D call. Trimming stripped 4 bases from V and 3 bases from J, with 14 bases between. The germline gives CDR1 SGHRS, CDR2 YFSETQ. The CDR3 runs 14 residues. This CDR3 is CASSKDGTSYEQYF. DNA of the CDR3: TGCGCCAGCAGCAAGGACGGCACGAGCTACGAGCAGTACTTC.

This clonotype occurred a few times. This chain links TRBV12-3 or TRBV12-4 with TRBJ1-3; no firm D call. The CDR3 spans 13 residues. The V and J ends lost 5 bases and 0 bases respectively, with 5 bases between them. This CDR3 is CASSPNSGNTIYF. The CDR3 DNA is TGTGCCAGCAGTCCCAACTCTGGAAACACCATATATTTT.

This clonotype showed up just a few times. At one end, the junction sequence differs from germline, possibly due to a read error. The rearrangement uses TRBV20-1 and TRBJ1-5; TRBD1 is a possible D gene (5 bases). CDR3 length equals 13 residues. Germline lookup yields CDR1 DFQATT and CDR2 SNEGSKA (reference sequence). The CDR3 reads CSARDSLNQPQHF. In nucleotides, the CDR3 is TGCAGTGCTCGAGACAGTCTCAATCAGCCCCAGCATTTT.

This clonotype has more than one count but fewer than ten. The CDR3 sequence is CASSEWVAGYDEQFF. The DNA for the CDR3 is TGTGCCAGCAGTGAATGGGTAGCGGGATACGATGAGCAGTTCTTC. The gene calls are TRBV2 and TRBJ2-1, with TRBD2 matching 8 bases. This CDR3 has 15 amino acids. Looked up from germline, CDR1 is SNHLY and CDR2 is FYNNEI. V lost 2 bases, J lost 8 bases, and 8 bases stayed unmatched.

The CDR3 nucleotides read TGTGCCAGCAGCTTAGGTTTTCTGGTTAGCGACTATGGCTACACCTTC. Translated: CASSLGFLVSDYGYTF. The rearrangement uses TRBV11-2 and TRBJ1-2; D unclear. The CDR3 spans 16 residues. V dropped 1 base and J dropped 3 bases, with 15 bases sitting between them. CDR1 is SGHAT, CDR2 FQNNGV, per germline.

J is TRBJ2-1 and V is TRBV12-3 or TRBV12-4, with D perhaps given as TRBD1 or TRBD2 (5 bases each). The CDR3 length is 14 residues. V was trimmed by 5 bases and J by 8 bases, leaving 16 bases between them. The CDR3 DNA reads TGTGCCAGCAGTATCCGGGACCGACCCCATGAGCAGTTCTTC. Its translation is CASSIRDRPHEQFF.

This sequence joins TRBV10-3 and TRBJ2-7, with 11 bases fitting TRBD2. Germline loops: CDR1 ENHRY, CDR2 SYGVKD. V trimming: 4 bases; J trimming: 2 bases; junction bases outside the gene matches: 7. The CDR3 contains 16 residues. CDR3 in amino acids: CAISGGTSGYTYEQYF. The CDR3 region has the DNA TGTGCCATCAGTGGCGGGACTAGCGGTTATACCTACGAGCAGTACTTC.

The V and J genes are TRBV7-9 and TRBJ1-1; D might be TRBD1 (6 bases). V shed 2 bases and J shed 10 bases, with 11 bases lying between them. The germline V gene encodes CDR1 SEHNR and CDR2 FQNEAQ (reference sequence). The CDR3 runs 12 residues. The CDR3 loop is CASSLFLGAAFF. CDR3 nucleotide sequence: TGTGCCAGCAGCTTATTTTTGGGGGCAGCTTTCTTT.

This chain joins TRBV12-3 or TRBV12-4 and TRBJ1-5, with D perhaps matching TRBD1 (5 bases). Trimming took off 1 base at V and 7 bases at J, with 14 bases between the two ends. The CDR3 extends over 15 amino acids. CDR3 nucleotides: TGTGCCAGCAGTTTAGTAGAGACCCGGGGCCAGCCCCAGCATTTT. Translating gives CASSLVETRGQPQHF.

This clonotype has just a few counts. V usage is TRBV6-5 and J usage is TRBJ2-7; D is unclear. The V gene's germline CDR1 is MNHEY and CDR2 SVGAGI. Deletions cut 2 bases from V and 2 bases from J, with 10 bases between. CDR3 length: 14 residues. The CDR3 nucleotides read TGTGCCAGCAGTTACAGGACCGACGCCTACGAGCAGTACTTC. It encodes CASSYRTDAYEQYF.

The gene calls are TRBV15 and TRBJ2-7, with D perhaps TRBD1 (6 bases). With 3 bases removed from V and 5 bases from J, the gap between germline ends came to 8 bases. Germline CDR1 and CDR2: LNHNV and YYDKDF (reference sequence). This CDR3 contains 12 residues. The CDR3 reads CATSRDRNEQYF. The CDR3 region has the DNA TGTGCCACCAGCAGGGACAGAAACGAGCAGTACTTC.

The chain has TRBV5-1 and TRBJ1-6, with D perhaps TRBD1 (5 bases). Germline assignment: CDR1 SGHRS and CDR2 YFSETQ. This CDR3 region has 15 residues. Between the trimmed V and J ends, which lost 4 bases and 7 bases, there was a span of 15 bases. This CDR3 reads CASSLSGTRNSPLHF. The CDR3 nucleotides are TGCGCCAGCAGCCTCTCCGGGACGCGGAATTCACCCCTCCACTTT.

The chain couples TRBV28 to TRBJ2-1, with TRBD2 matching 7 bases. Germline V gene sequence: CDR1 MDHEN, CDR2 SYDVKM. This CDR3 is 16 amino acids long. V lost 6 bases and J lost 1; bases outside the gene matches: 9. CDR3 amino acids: CASRVLAAGSYNEQFF. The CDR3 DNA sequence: TGTGCCAGCAGAGTTCTAGCGGCGGGTTCCTACAATGAGCAGTTCTTC.

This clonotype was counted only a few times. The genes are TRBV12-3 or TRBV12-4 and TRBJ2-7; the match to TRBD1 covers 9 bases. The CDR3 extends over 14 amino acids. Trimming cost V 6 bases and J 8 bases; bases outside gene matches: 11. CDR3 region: CASSLTGGLPKQYF. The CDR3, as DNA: TGTGCCAGCAGCTTGACAGGGGGTCTACCCAAGCAGTACTTC.

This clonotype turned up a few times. The CDR3 sequence: CASSQDLVRATEAFF. DNA for the CDR3: TGCGCCAGCAGCCAAGATCTGGTGAGGGCCACTGAAGCTTTCTTT. The V and J genes are TRBV4-1 and TRBJ1-1; D gene uncertain. Germline V CDR1 and CDR2: MGHRA, YSYEKL. V shed 0 bases and J shed 4 bases, with 12 bases lying between them. This CDR3 contains 15 residues.

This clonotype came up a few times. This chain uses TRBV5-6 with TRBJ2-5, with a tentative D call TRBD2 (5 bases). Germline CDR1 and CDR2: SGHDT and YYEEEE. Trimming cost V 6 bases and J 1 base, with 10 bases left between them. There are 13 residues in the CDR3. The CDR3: CASTSGIQETQYF. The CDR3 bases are TGTGCCAGCACCTCGGGGATCCAAGAGACCCAGTACTTC. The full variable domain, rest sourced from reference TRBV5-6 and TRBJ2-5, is DAGVTQSPTHLIKTRGQQVTLRCSPKSGHDTVSWYQQALGQGPQFIFQYYEEEERQRGNFPDRFSGHQFPNYSSELNVNALLLGDSALYLCASTSGIQETQYFGPGTRLLVL.

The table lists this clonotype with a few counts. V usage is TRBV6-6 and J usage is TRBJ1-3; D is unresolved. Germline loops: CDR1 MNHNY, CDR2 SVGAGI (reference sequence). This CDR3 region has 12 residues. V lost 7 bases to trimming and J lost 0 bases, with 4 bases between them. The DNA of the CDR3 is TGTGCCAGCATCAGCTCTGGAAACACCATATATTTT. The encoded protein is CASISSGNTIYF.

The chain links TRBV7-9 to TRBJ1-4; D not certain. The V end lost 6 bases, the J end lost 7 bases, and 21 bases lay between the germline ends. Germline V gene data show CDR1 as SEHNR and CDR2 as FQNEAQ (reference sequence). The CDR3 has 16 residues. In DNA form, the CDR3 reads TGTGCCAGCAGTCCCTTCGGTAGGGCAGCTGCTGAAAAACTGTTTTTT. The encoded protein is CASSPFGRAAAEKLFF. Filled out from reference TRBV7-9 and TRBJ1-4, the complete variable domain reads DTGVSQNPRHKITKRGQNVTFRCDPISEHNRLYWYRQTLGQGPEFLTYFQNEAQLEKSRLLSDRFSAERPKGSFSTLEIQRTEQGDSAMYLCASSPFGRAAAEKLFFGSGTQLSVL.

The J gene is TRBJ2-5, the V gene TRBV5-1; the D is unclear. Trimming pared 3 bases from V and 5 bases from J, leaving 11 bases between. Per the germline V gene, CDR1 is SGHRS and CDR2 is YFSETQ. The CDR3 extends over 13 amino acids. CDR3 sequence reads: CASSSGSEETQYF. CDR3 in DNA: TGCGCCAGCAGCTCCGGTTCTGAGGAGACCCAGTACTTC.

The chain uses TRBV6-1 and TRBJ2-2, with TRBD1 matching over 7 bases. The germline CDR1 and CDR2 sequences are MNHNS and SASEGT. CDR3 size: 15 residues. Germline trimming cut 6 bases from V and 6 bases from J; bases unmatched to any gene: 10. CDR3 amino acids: CASRPRQGTAGELFF. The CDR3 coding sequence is TGTGCCAGCAGGCCTAGACAGGGCACAGCCGGGGAGCTGTTTTTT.

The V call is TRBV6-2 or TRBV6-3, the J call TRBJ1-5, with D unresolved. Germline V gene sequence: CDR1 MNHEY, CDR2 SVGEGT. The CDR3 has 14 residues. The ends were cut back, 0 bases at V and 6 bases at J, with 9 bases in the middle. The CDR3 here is CASSYSGNGQPQHF. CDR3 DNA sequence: TGTGCCAGCAGTTACTCAGGGAATGGTCAGCCCCAGCATTTT.

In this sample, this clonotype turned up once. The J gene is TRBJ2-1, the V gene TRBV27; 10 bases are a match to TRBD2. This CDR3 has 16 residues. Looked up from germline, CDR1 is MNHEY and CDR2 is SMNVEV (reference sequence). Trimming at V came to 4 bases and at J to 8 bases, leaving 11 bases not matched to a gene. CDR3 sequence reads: CASSWLLAGVPDEQFF. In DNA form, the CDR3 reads TGTGCCAGCAGTTGGTTGCTAGCGGGAGTCCCCGATGAGCAGTTCTTC.

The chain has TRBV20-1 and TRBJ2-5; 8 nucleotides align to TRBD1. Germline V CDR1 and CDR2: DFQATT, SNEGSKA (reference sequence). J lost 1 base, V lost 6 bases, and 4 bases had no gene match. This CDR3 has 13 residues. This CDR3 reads CSAITGGQETQYF. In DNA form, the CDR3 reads TGCAGTGCGATTACAGGGGGCCAAGAGACCCAGTACTTC.

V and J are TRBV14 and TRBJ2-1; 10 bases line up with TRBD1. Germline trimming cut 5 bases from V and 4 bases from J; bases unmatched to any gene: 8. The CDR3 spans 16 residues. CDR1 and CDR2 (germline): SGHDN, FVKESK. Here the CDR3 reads CASSAPGQGSYNEQFF. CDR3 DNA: TGTGCCAGCAGCGCTCCGGGACAGGGGTCGTACAATGAGCAGTTCTTC.

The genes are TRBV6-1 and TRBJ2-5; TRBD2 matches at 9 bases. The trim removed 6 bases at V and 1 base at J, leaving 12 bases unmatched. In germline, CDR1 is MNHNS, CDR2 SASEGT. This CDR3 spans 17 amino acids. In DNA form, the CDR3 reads TGTGCCAGCAGCCGAGGGACCGGGACTAGCTCCCAAGAGACCCAGTACTTC. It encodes CASSRGTGTSSQETQYF.

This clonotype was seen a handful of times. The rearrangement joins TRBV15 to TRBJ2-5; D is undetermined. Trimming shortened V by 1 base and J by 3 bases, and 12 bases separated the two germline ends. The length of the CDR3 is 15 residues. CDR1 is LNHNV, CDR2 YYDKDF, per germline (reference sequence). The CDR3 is CATSRVIGREETQYF. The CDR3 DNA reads TGTGCCACCAGCAGAGTCATCGGAAGGGAAGAGACCCAGTACTTC.

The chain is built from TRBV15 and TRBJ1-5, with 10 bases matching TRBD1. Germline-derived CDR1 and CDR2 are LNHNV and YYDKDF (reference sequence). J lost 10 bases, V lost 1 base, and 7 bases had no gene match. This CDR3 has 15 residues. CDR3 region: CATSRVGDRGSPQHF. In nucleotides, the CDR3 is TGTGCCACCAGCAGAGTTGGGGACAGGGGATCCCCCCAGCATTTT.

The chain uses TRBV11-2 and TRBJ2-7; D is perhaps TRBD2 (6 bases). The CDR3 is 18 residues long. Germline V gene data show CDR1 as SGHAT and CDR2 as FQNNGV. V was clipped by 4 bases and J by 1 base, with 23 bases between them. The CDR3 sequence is CASSWGVRPRGGSYEQYF. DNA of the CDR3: TGTGCCAGCAGCTGGGGGGTCCGACCTCGCGGAGGGTCCTACGAGCAGTACTTC.

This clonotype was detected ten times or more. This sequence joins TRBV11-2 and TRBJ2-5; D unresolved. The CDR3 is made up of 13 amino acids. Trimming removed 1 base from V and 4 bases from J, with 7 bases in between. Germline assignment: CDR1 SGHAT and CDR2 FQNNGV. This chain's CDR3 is CASSLGYGETQYF. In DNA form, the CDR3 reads TGTGCCAGCAGCTTAGGCTACGGAGAGACCCAGTACTTC.

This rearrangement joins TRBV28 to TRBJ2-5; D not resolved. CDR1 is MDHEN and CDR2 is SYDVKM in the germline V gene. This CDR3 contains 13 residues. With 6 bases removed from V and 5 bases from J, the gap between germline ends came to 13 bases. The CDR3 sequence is CASRLGLGETQYF. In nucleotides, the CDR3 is TGTGCCAGCAGGTTGGGGTTAGGGGAGACCCAGTACTTC.

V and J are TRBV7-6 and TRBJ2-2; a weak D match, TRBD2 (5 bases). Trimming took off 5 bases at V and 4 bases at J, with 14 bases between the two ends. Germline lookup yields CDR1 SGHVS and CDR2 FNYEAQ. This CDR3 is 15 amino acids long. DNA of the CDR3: TGTGCCAGCAGCCTAGGGCAAAGCGGCACCGGGGAGCTGTTTTTT. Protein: CASSLGQSGTGELFF.

CDR3 sequence: CASSVTSGSTNEQFF. The DNA of the CDR3 is TGTGCCAGCAGCGTTACTAGCGGGAGCACCAATGAGCAGTTCTTC. The genes are TRBV7-3 and TRBJ2-1; 11 bases map to TRBD2. Germline CDR1 reads SGHTA; CDR2 reads FQGTGA. The V gene end was trimmed by 5 bases and the J gene end by 6 bases; junction bases not matched to a gene: 6. The CDR3 runs to 15 residues.